The 32 T cell receptor beta chains given below trace back to one sample, sequenced in a study of neurological immune-mediated disorders. TCRdb reanalysed the 5' RACE reads using MiXCR and keeps one entry per CDR3 protein. The sample has tens of thousands of distinct CDR3 sequences, roughly 13% seen once. The sample comprised PBMCs. The origin of the receptors is a female donor in good health.

The V call is TRBV20-1, the J call TRBJ2-5, with 8 bases identical to TRBD2. In germline, CDR1 is DFQATT, CDR2 SNEGSKA (reference sequence). Trimming removed 8 bases from V and 2 bases from J; junction bases left unmatched: 1. The CDR3 runs 11 residues. The DNA of the CDR3 is TGCAGTAGCGGGGGTCAAGAGACCCAGTACTTC. This sequence encodes CSSGGQETQYF.

This clonotype was observed many times. This chain connects TRBV9 to TRBJ2-5, with 9 bases that match TRBD2. CDR1 is SGDLS, CDR2 YYNGEE, per germline. V gave up 3 bases and J gave up 5 bases; unmatched junction bases: 11. CDR3 length: 16 residues. CDR3 coding DNA: TGTGCCAGCAGCGCTGGGGCGGGAGGGCCAAAGGAGACCCAGTACTTC. Its protein product is CASSAGAGGPKETQYF.

The V and J genes are TRBV7-2 and TRBJ1-1; a possible D gene is TRBD1 (6 bases). The length of the CDR3 is 14 residues. The V and J ends lost 0 bases and 5 bases respectively, with 10 bases between them. Germline assignment: CDR1 SGHTA and CDR2 FQGNSA. The CDR3 DNA sequence: TGTGCCAGCAGCTTAGCAGGAAGGGGGACTGAAGCTTTCTTT. This gives the protein CASSLAGRGTEAFF.

This clonotype occurred many times. CDR3 protein: CAISEDRDKNIQYF. The DNA for the CDR3 is TGTGCCATCAGTGAGGACAGGGACAAAAACATTCAGTACTTC. This chain uses TRBV10-3 with TRBJ2-4; the match to TRBD1 covers 7 bases. In germline, CDR1 is ENHRY, CDR2 SYGVKD. The J segment lost 3 bases and the V segment lost 2 bases, leaving 1 base of the junction unmatched. The CDR3 is 14 residues long.

This clonotype was seen many times. V gene TRBV7-9 combines with J gene TRBJ2-2; perhaps D is TRBD1 or TRBD2 (5 bases each). The CDR3 runs to 14 residues. Deletions cut 3 bases from V and 4 bases from J, with 9 bases between. The germline V gene has CDR1 SEHNR and CDR2 FQNEAQ (reference sequence). CDR3 region: CASSFGDLTGELFF. Here the CDR3 DNA reads TGTGCCAGCAGCTTTGGGGACCTCACCGGGGAGCTGTTTTTT.

This clonotype was observed many times. The J gene is TRBJ1-2, the V gene TRBV7-2; 8 bases are a match to TRBD1. Germline CDR1 is SGHTA and CDR2 is FQGNSA. CDR3 length: 15 residues. The ends lost 4 bases at V and 2 bases at J; junction bases unmatched: 6. CDR3 bases: TGTGCCAGCAGCTCCGGGACAGGCGCAAACTATGGCTACACCTTC. Translated: CASSSGTGANYGYTF.

This clonotype was observed many times. The rearrangement uses TRBV30 and TRBJ1-1; the match to TRBD1 covers 8 bases. The CDR3 covers 15 residues. Germline V gives CDR1 GTSNPN, CDR2 SVGIG (reference sequence). With 4 bases clipped from V and 1 base from J, the junction kept 8 bases outside the gene matches. CDR3: CAWTSPDRANTEAFF. The CDR3 region has the DNA TGTGCCTGGACCTCGCCGGACAGGGCGAACACTGAAGCTTTCTTT.

The sample holds many counts of this clonotype. The chain has TRBV5-1 and TRBJ2-1; 13 positions match TRBD2. CDR1 SGHRS and CDR2 YFSETQ come from the germline V gene. The trim removed 3 bases at V and 4 bases at J, leaving 7 bases unmatched. This CDR3 contains 17 residues. The CDR3 DNA reads TGCGCCAGCAGCTCCCTGACTAGCGGGGGGCTTTACAATGAGCAGTTCTTC. Translating gives CASSSLTSGGLYNEQFF.

This clonotype was seen many times. The CDR3 nucleotides are TGTGCCAGCAGAATCCACCAAATGAACACTGAAGCTTTCTTT. Translated, it gives CASRIHQMNTEAFF. This chain connects TRBV6-4 to TRBJ1-1; no definite D call. The CDR3 runs 14 residues. CDR1 and CDR2 from the germline V gene are MRHNA and SNTAGT. Trimming shortened V by 6 bases and J by 0 bases, and 11 bases separated the two germline ends.

This clonotype has ten or more counts. The chain recombines TRBV20-1 with TRBJ2-1, with 9 bases identical to TRBD2. CDR1 is DFQATT and CDR2 is SNEGSKA in the germline V gene (reference sequence). The CDR3 has 14 amino acids. V was pared by 4 bases and J by 8 bases, with 9 bases of the junction left unmatched. CDR3 in amino acids: CSAITGTSRDEQFF. The CDR3 coding sequence is TGCAGTGCTATAACCGGGACTAGCCGTGATGAGCAGTTCTTC.

This clonotype was observed at least ten times. This chain links TRBV2 with TRBJ2-7; maybe TRBD1 (6 bases). In germline, CDR1 is SNHLY, CDR2 FYNNEI. V was trimmed by 10 bases and J by 3 bases, leaving 16 bases between them. This CDR3 is built from 13 residues. The CDR3 reads CATGLGAGYEQYF. CDR3 DNA sequence: TGTGCCACCGGACTGGGGGCGGGCTACGAGCAGTACTTC.

This clonotype was counted many times. The chain recombines TRBV5-5 with TRBJ2-7, with D maybe TRBD2 (6 bases). Trimming removed 4 bases at V and 0 bases at J, with 14 bases between. CDR1 and CDR2 (germline): SGHKS, YYEKEE (reference sequence). CDR3 length: 15 residues. The CDR3 loop reads CASSPGAGNSYEQYF. CDR3 in DNA: TGTGCCAGCAGCCCCGGGGCGGGGAACTCCTACGAGCAGTACTTC.

This clonotype was counted only a few times. The V gene is TRBV29-1, the J gene TRBJ1-1; D is perhaps TRBD1 (6 bases). The CDR3 is 13 residues long. V lost 0 bases and J 4 bases, leaving 9 bases between the germline ends. Germline values: CDR1 SQVTM, CDR2 ANQGSEA. The CDR3, as DNA: TGCAGCGTTGAAGAGGGGGCAGGCACTGAAGCTTTCTTT. Its protein product is CSVEEGAGTEAFF.

This clonotype showed up many times. The chain uses TRBV14 and TRBJ2-2; 8 nucleotides line up with TRBD2. V dropped 1 base and J dropped 8; count of bases not matched to a gene: 12. Germline CDR1 SGHDN, CDR2 FVKESK. The CDR3 totals 17 residues. CDR3 region: CASSQGQERGPLGELFF. Here the CDR3 DNA reads TGTGCCAGCAGCCAAGGACAAGAGCGGGGGCCTTTAGGGGAGCTGTTTTTT.

This clonotype has a count of ten or more. The chain links TRBV3-1 to TRBJ2-5, with TRBD2 identical over 11 bases. The CDR3 runs to 16 residues. CDR1 LGHDT and CDR2 YNNKEL come from the germline V gene (reference sequence). Trimming took 2 bases from V and 5 from J; bases not matched to a gene: 7. The CDR3 DNA sequence: TGTGCCAGCAGCCAAATAGCGGGGGGGCCTTGGGAGACCCAGTACTTC. This sequence encodes CASSQIAGGPWETQYF.

The chain joins TRBV5-1 to TRBJ2-4, with D perhaps matching TRBD1 or TRBD2 (6 bases each). Germline assignment: CDR1 SGHRS and CDR2 YFSETQ. V lost 0 bases and J 3 bases, leaving 19 bases between the germline ends. The CDR3 loop spans 18 amino acids. For the CDR3, the DNA is TGCGCCAGCAGCTTGGTCCTTACGGGGGCGCGGGGCAAAAACATTCAGTACTTC. Translated: CASSLVLTGARGKNIQYF.

This clonotype was seen many times. This sequence joins TRBV20-1 and TRBJ1-3; D is undetermined. CDR1 and CDR2 (germline): DFQATT, SNEGSKA (reference sequence). V was trimmed by 0 bases and J by 3 bases, leaving 9 bases between them. CDR3 size: 14 residues. The CDR3 region is CSARDQGFGNTIYF. CDR3 nucleotides: TGCAGTGCTAGAGATCAAGGGTTTGGAAACACCATATATTTT.

This clonotype has ten or more counts. The rearrangement links TRBV18 to TRBJ2-1, with D possibly matching TRBD1 (6 bases). Per germline, CDR1 KGHSH and CDR2 LQKENI. The CDR3 sequence is 15 residues long. The V end lost 5 bases, the J end lost 8 bases, and 19 bases lay between the germline ends. CDR3 loop: CASSSGQTAMDEQFF. The CDR3 DNA reads TGTGCCAGCTCATCCGGACAGACCGCAATGGATGAGCAGTTCTTC.

This clonotype was counted many times. This chain uses TRBV2 with TRBJ2-7; 7 nucleotides line up with TRBD1. V lost 2 bases, J lost 2 bases, and 6 bases stayed unmatched. Germline CDR1 is SNHLY and CDR2 is FYNNEI. CDR3 length: 15 residues. CDR3 coding DNA: TGTGCCAGCAGTGAAAACCCCGGGACAGCCTACGAGCAGTACTTC. This encodes CASSENPGTAYEQYF.

This clonotype occurred many times. The V and J genes are TRBV20-1 and TRBJ2-7, with TRBD1 matching over 8 bases. CDR1 and CDR2 (germline): DFQATT, SNEGSKA (reference sequence). The CDR3 loop spans 14 amino acids. J was trimmed by 4 bases and V by 0 bases; bases with no gene match: 5. CDR3 sequence reads: CSARDVRGLYEQYF. DNA for the CDR3: TGCAGTGCTAGAGATGTCAGGGGGCTATACGAGCAGTACTTC.

This clonotype was counted ten times or more. The rearrangement uses TRBV27 and TRBJ1-5; 8 bases align to TRBD1. Germline assignment: CDR1 MNHEY and CDR2 SMNVEV (reference sequence). The CDR3 loop spans 14 amino acids. J gave up 4 bases and V 7 bases, and 6 bases lay outside the gene matches. CDR3 loop: CASKENRGNQPQHF. The DNA of the CDR3 is TGTGCCAGCAAGGAAAACAGGGGGAATCAGCCCCAGCATTTT.

In this sample, this clonotype turned up many times. V is TRBV29-1 and J is TRBJ1-6; no clear D gene. V lost 0 bases, J lost 10 bases, and 10 bases lay in between. CDR1 is SQVTM and CDR2 is ANQGSEA in the germline V gene. The CDR3 covers 13 residues. The CDR3 spells CSVEDLPGSPLHF. The CDR3 DNA follows: TGCAGCGTTGAAGATCTTCCGGGATCACCCCTCCACTTT.

This clonotype was detected many times. This chain uses TRBV12-3 or TRBV12-4 with TRBJ1-1; 9 positions match TRBD1. This CDR3 region has 13 residues. V lost 7 bases to trimming and J lost 11 bases; unmatched junction nucleotides: 11. CDR3 loop: CASIPGQGVGAFF. The CDR3 nucleotides are TGTGCCAGCATACCGGGACAGGGAGTTGGCGCTTTCTTT.

The sample holds many counts of this clonotype. The V gene is TRBV4-1, the J gene TRBJ2-7; D possibly matches TRBD1 or TRBD2 (5 bases each). The CDR3 loop spans 13 amino acids. Germline CDR1 and CDR2: MGHRA and YSYEKL. Trimming cost V 4 bases and J 3 bases, with 10 bases left between them. Here the CDR3 reads CASSRDRYYEQYF. The CDR3 nucleotides are TGCGCCAGCAGCCGGGACCGGTACTACGAGCAGTACTTC.

In the case of this clonotype: Compared with germline, one end of the junction differs, possibly owing to a read error. This rearrangement joins TRBV3-1 to TRBJ1-1; D gene uncertain. CDR3 length: 12 amino acids. Germline V CDR1 and CDR2: LGHDT, YNNKEL (reference sequence). In DNA form, the CDR3 reads TGTTCCAGCTGCCCGCGGACGGGTGAAGCTTTCTTT. Its translation: CSSCPRTGEAFF.

This clonotype was seen ten or more times. The chain recombines TRBV20-1 with TRBJ2-7, with TRBD2 matching 13 bases. Germline CDR1 and CDR2: DFQATT and SNEGSKA (reference sequence). This CDR3 region has 15 residues. Germline trimming cut 6 bases from V and 4 bases from J; bases unmatched to any gene: 9. CDR3 DNA sequence: TGCAGTGCCTCTACAAGGACTAGCGGGGGATACGAGCAGTACTTC. Translating it yields CSASTRTSGGYEQYF.

This clonotype has at least ten counts. The genes are TRBV7-8 and TRBJ2-1; TRBD1 aligns across 7 bases. This CDR3 has 13 amino acids. CDR1 is SGHVS and CDR2 is FQNEAQ in the germline V gene. The J segment lost 7 bases and the V segment lost 5 bases, leaving 5 bases of the junction unmatched. The CDR3: CASSDREWNEQFF. CDR3 DNA: TGTGCCAGCAGCGACAGGGAATGGAATGAGCAGTTCTTC.

This clonotype showed up many times. The chain uses TRBV5-6 and TRBJ2-1; 7 bases fit TRBD2. Germline CDR1 SGHDT, CDR2 YYEEEE. The CDR3 is 18 amino acids. The J segment lost 1 base and the V segment lost 4 bases, leaving 14 bases of the junction unmatched. The CDR3 DNA reads as TGTGCCAGCAGCCGCAGGATATTTGCGGGGGAGTCCTACAATGAGCAGTTCTTC. Translated: CASSRRIFAGESYNEQFF.

This clonotype was recorded a few times. The chain recombines TRBV19 with TRBJ1-2, with D perhaps TRBD1 (5 bases). This CDR3 region has 17 residues. Germline V gene data show CDR1 as LNHDA and CDR2 as SQIVND (reference sequence). V lost 3 bases and J lost 0, with 17 bases in between. CDR3 sequence (DNA): TGTGCCAGTAGTATCAGCTGGGGCGATTTGACTAACTATGGCTACACCTTC. Encoded protein: CASSISWGDLTNYGYTF.

In its sample, this clonotype was seen many times. The chain employs TRBV9 and TRBJ2-7, with D uncertain. The CDR3 has 14 amino acids. Trimming removed 0 bases at V and 1 base at J, with 8 bases between. Germline-derived CDR1 and CDR2 are SGDLS and YYNGEE. The CDR3: CASSVEVGSYEQYF. The CDR3 DNA reads as TGTGCCAGCAGCGTAGAGGTTGGGTCCTACGAGCAGTACTTC.

The V gene is TRBV20-1, the J gene TRBJ2-2; D is unclear. Germline lookup yields CDR1 DFQATT and CDR2 SNEGSKA (reference sequence). V dropped 3 bases and J dropped 1 base, with 6 bases sitting between them. The CDR3 sequence is 13 residues long. CDR3 coding DNA: TGCAGTGCTAGTGGTGAGAACACCGGGGAGCTGTTTTTT. It yields the protein CSASGENTGELFF.

This clonotype was counted at least ten times. The V and J genes are TRBV20-1 and TRBJ2-3, with D perhaps TRBD1 or TRBD2 (6 bases each). The CDR3 contains 14 residues. Trimming took off 0 bases at V and 5 bases at J, with 12 bases between the two ends. The V gene's germline CDR1 is DFQATT and CDR2 SNEGSKA (reference sequence). CDR3: CSARDRGRGDTQYF. In nucleotides, the CDR3 is TGCAGTGCTAGAGATCGGGGGCGGGGAGATACGCAGTATTTT.